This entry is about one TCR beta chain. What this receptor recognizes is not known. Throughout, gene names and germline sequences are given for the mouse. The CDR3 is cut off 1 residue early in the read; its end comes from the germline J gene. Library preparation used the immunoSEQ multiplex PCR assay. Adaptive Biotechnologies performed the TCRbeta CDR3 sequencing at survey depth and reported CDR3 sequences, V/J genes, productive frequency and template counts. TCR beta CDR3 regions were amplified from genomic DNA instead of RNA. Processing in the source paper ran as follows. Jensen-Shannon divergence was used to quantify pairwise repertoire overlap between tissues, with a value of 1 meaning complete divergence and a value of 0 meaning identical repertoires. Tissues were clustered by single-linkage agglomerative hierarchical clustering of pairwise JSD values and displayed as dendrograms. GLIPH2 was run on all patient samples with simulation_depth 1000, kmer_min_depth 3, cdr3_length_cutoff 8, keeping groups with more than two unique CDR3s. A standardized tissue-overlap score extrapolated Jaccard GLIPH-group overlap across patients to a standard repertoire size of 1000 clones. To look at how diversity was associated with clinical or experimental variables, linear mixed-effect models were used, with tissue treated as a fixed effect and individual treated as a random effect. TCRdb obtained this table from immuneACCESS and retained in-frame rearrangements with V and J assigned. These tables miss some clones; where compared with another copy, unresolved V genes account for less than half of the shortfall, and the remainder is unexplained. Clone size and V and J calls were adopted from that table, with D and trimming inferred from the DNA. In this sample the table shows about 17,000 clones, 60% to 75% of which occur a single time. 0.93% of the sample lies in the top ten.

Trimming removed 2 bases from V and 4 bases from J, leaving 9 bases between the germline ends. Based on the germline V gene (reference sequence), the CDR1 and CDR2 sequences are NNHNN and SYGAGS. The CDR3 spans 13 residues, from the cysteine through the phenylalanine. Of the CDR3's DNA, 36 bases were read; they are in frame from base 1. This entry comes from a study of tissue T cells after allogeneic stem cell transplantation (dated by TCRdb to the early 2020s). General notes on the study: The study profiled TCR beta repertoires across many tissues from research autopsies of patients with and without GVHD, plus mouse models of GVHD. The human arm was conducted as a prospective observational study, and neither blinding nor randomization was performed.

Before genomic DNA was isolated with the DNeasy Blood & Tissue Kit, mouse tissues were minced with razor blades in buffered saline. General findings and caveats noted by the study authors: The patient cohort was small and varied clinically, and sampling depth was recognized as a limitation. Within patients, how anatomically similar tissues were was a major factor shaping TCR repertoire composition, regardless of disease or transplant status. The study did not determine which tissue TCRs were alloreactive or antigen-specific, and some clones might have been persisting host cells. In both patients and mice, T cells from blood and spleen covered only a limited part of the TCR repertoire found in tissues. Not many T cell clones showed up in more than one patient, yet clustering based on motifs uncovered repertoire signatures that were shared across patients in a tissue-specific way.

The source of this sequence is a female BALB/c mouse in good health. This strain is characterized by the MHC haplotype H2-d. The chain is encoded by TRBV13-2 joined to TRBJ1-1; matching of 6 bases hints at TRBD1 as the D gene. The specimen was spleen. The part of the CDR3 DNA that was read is TGTGCCAGCGGTGAGGGGACATCCACAGAAGTCTTC. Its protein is CASGEGTSTEVF. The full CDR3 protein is CASGEGTSTEVFF.